A selection of T cell receptor beta chains follows, all from one sample in a study of technical replicates of blood from four donors. Produced via immunoSEQ multiplex PCR; TCRdb's table is partial and in-frame only. The sample lists around 80,000 clones; 70% to 90% were seen once. The specimen was T cells isolated from PBMCs. These receptors were taken from a human donor in good health. Both conserved end residues are part of each CDR3. The D gene is left open where the match is weak. Size is omitted from some rows. Given values are once, few, many or a class for expanded clones.

cdr3_length,d_call,clone_size,j_call,v_call,cdr3_nt,cdr3_aa
14,TRBD1,.,TRBJ1-2,TRBV30,TGTGCCTGTGGAATAGGACAGGGGGCGGCTGGCTACACCTTC,CACGIGQGAAGYTF
15,.,.,TRBJ2-3,TRBV5-4,TGTGCCAGCAGCTTCCGTGGGAGCGGCACAGATACGCAGTATTTT,CASSFRGSGTDTQYF
14,.,.,TRBJ2-7,TRBV7-3,TGTGCCAGCAGCTTAACGGGTGCAGCGTACGAGCAGTACTTC,CASSLTGAAYEQYF
12,.,once,TRBJ2-1,TRBV9,TGTGCCAGCAGCCCTTCCACGGATGAGCAGTTCTTC,CASSPSTDEQFF
13,.,.,TRBJ1-1,TRBV11-3,TGTGCCAGCAGCTTTGAGTGGAACACTGAAGCTTTCTTT,CASSFEWNTEAFF
14,.,.,TRBJ2-3,TRBV4-1,TGCGCCAGCAGCCAAGTGGCCTCCACAGATACGCAGTATTTT,CASSQVASTDTQYF
13,.,.,TRBJ2-7,TRBV7-9,TGTGCCAGCAGCCCCGCTGAGGGCTACGAGCAGTACTTC,CASSPAEGYEQYF
16,.,.,TRBJ2-2,TRBV6-5,TGTGCCAGCAGTTACCCTGGCGGGCAGAACACCGGGGAGCTGTTTTTT,CASSYPGGQNTGELFF
12,.,.,TRBJ1-2,TRBV14,TGTGCCAGCAGCCCAATGTCCTATGGCTACACCTTC,CASSPMSYGYTF
15,TRBD2,once,TRBJ2-3,TRBV18,TGTGCCAGCTCACTTACTAGCGGGAGTTCAGATACGCAGTATTTT,CASSLTSGSSDTQYF
13,.,.,TRBJ2-7,TRBV5-1,TGCGCCAGCAGCTTGGTTGGCGGCTACGAGCAGTACTTC,CASSLVGGYEQYF
16,TRBD2,.,TRBJ2-3,TRBV12-5,TGTGCTAGTGGTTTGACCCGGACTAGCGGGGGGGATACGCAGTATTTT,CASGLTRTSGGDTQYF
15,.,.,TRBJ1-5,TRBV10-3,TGTGCCATCAGTGCAAAGCGAGGGCCGGAGGAGCCCCAGCATTTT,CAISAKRGPEEPQHF
14,.,.,TRBJ1-1,TRBV27,TGTGCCAGCAGTTTATCGTTTTCAGGGACTGAAGCTTTCTTT,CASSLSFSGTEAFF
13,.,few,TRBJ1-4,TRBV29-1,TGCAGCGTTGCCGCAGATTCCTATGAAAAACTGTTTTTT,CSVAADSYEKLFF
12,.,.,TRBJ2-7,TRBV7-9,TGTGCCAGCAGCTTAGTAGCAGACGAGCAGTACTTC,CASSLVADEQYF
16,TRBD2,.,TRBJ2-7,TRBV5-6,TGTGCCAGCAGCACCACCGGGACTAGTGGTATGAACGAGCAGTACTTC,CASSTTGTSGMNEQYF
15,.,.,TRBJ1-1,TRBV5-1,TGCGCCAGCAGCTTTGGAACGGGAGAAAACACTGAAGCTTTCTTT,CASSFGTGENTEAFF
15,.,.,TRBJ2-1,TRBV19,TGTGCCAGTAGTTCAAGCGTGAGCTCCTACAATGAGCAGTTCTTC,CASSSSVSSYNEQFF
15,TRBD2,.,TRBJ2-1,TRBV9,TGTGCCAGCAGCGTAGGTTCTAGCGGGAGATTTGAGCAGTTCTTC,CASSVGSSGRFEQFF
15,.,.,TRBJ2-5,TRBV5-4,TGTGCCAGATCTTCAGGGGGGCGGCGGAGGGAGACCCAGTACTTC,CARSSGGRRRETQYF
14,.,.,TRBJ1-5,TRBV7-2,TGTGCCAGCAGCTTAGGACAGAGCAATCAGCCCCAGCATTTT,CASSLGQSNQPQHF
18,TRBD1,.,TRBJ2-7,TRBV7-2,TGTGCCAGCAGCACCGGTCATTTCCGGGACAGGGTATCCTACGAGCAGTACTTC,CASSTGHFRDRVSYEQYF
19,.,.,TRBJ2-1,TRBV9,TGTGCCAGCAGCGTAGAGGAGGGGGGTCAGCGGGACCCCTACAATGAGCAGTTCTTC,CASSVEEGGQRDPYNEQFF
13,.,few,TRBJ1-2,TRBV6-5,TGTGCCAGCAGTTATGAGGGAAGCTATGGCTACACCTTC,CASSYEGSYGYTF
13,.,.,TRBJ1-1,TRBV18,TGTGCCAGCTCACCACCCGGGAACACTGAAGCTTTCTTT,CASSPPGNTEAFF
15,TRBD2,.,TRBJ2-1,TRBV6-4,TGTGCCAGCAGTGACTCACTAGCGGGATACAATGAGCAGTTCTTC,CASSDSLAGYNEQFF
17,.,few,TRBJ2-3,TRBV4-2,TGTGCCAGCAGCCAAGATCCTCGGTCCTGGAGCACAGATACGCAGTATTTT,CASSQDPRSWSTDTQYF
16,TRBD2,.,TRBJ2-3,TRBV9,TGTGCCAGCAGCGTAGACCTAGCGGGAGGAACAGATACGCAGTATTTT,CASSVDLAGGTDTQYF
13,.,.,TRBJ1-1,TRBV7-2,TGTGCCAGCAGTAAACAGGGTTACACTGAAGCTTTCTTT,CASSKQGYTEAFF
15,.,.,TRBJ2-3,TRBV7-2,TGTGCCAGCAGCGAAAGCGGATCTAGCACAGATACGCAGTATTTT,CASSESGSSTDTQYF
15,.,.,TRBJ1-3,TRBV6-6,TGTGCCAGCAGTTTTATAGGAGGCTCTGGAAACACCATATATTTT,CASSFIGGSGNTIYF
15,TRBD1,.,TRBJ1-1,TRBV2,TGTGCCAGCAGTAAATTAACAGGGGGGAACACTGAAGCTTTCTTT,CASSKLTGGNTEAFF
15,.,.,TRBJ2-3,TRBV14,TGTGCCAGCAGGGGGACACCCTCGTTGGGAGATACGCAGTATTTT,CASRGTPSLGDTQYF
15,TRBD1,once,TRBJ1-5,TRBV6-6,TGTGCCAGCAGGTATACAGGGGGTAGCAATCAGCCCCAGCATTTT,CASRYTGGSNQPQHF
14,TRBD1,.,TRBJ2-1,TRBV29-1,TGCAGCGTTGAACAACAGGGGCTATACAATGAGCAGTTCTTC,CSVEQQGLYNEQFF
13,.,.,TRBJ2-7,TRBV2,TGTGCCAGCAGTCAGGGCCTCTTATACGAGCAGTACTTC,CASSQGLLYEQYF
17,TRBD2,.,TRBJ2-3,TRBV11-3,TGTGCCAGCAGCTCAGGGACTAGCGGGAGATTCACAGATACGCAGTATTTT,CASSSGTSGRFTDTQYF
14,TRBD2,.,TRBJ2-1,TRBV4-3,TGCGCCAGCAGCCAAGCGGGAGGGAACAATGAGCAGTTCTTC,CASSQAGGNNEQFF
18,TRBD1,.,TRBJ2-7,TRBV28,TGTGCCAGCAGTCCCGGGACAGGGGGCCGGGAACACTCCTACGAGCAGTACTTC,CASSPGTGGREHSYEQYF
15,TRBD1,.,TRBJ2-7,TRBV27,TGTGCCAGCAGCCTAACAGGGGAACGAGGCTACGAGCAGTACTTC,CASSLTGERGYEQYF